Each of the 31 T cell receptor beta chains below was sequenced from the same sample in a study of glioma-infiltrating T cells after dendritic cell vaccination. Sample time point: after dendritic cell vaccination, including at tumor progression/relapse. The data were produced by immunoSEQ multiplex PCR, yet TCRdb's version contains in-frame clones alone and is incomplete. This table holds about 87,000 clones, roughly four fifths found once. The sequencing used blood, collected after dendritic cell vaccination. These receptors all stem from a human donor with glioblastoma.

The rearrangement joins TRBV5-4 to TRBJ2-3, with 9 bases lining up with TRBD2. CDR1 is SGHNT, CDR2 YYREEE, per germline (reference sequence). This CDR3 contains 15 residues. J gave up 1 base and V 3 bases, and 3 bases lay outside the gene matches. This CDR3 is CASSWASGGTDTQYF. The CDR3 DNA reads as TGTGCCAGCAGCTGGGCTAGCGGGGGCACAGATACGCAGTATTTT.

This chain connects TRBV30 to TRBJ1-2; 12 nucleotides agree with TRBD1. The CDR3 is 15 amino acids. Germline-derived CDR1 and CDR2 are GTSNPN and SVGIG (reference sequence). V dropped 2 bases and J dropped 3; count of bases not matched to a gene: 4. CDR3: CAWSRGTGGDYGYTF. DNA of the CDR3: TGTGCCTGGAGTAGGGGGACAGGGGGCGACTATGGCTACACCTTC. The full variable domain, completed using reference TRBV30 and TRBJ1-2, is SQTIHQWPATLVQPVGSPLSLECTVEGTSNPNLYWYRQAAGRGLQLLFYSVGIGQISSEVPQNLSASRPQDRQFILSSKKLLLSDSGFYLCAWSRGTGGDYGYTFGSGTRLTVV.

The V and J genes are TRBV5-8 and TRBJ1-5; D is unresolved. V was clipped by 3 bases and J by 5 bases, with 21 bases between them. CDR1 SGHTS and CDR2 YDEGEE come from the germline V gene. The CDR3 has 17 residues. Here the CDR3 DNA reads TGTGCCAGCAGCTACCGGGTCCAACTAATTTATGATCAGCCCCAGCATTTT. Protein: CASSYRVQLIYDQPQHF.

This clone was picked up a small number of times. The chain carries TRBV7-8 and TRBJ1-4; D remains unclear. The germline V and J ends were trimmed by 3 bases and 3 bases, with 5 bases remaining between them. The CDR3 runs to 13 residues. Germline V CDR1 and CDR2: SGHVS, FQNEAQ. In DNA, the CDR3 is TGTGCCAGCAGCTTTCTGTCTAATGAAAAACTGTTTTTT. It encodes CASSFLSNEKLFF.

V is TRBV12-5 and J is TRBJ1-1; 10 bases align to TRBD1. The CDR3 runs 18 residues. The junction had 16 bases not matched to a gene; V was cut back by 1 base and J by 8 bases. Germline V CDR1 and CDR2: LGHNT, FRNRAP. For the CDR3, the DNA is TGTGCTAGTGGTTTGGCCGGGACAGGGGATTCTGTTAGGTGGGAAGCTTTCTTT. This codes for CASGLAGTGDSVRWEAFF.

The V gene is TRBV7-2, the J gene TRBJ1-4, with TRBD1 matching over 10 bases. V shed 5 bases, J shed 8 bases, and the junction held 8 bases outside the gene matches. In germline, CDR1 is SGHTA, CDR2 FQGNSA. The CDR3 covers 15 residues. The CDR3 region is CASSARQGAGEKLFF. The CDR3 DNA follows: TGTGCCAGCAGCGCAAGACAGGGGGCAGGGGAAAAACTGTTTTTT.

The chain joins TRBV7-9 to TRBJ1-1, with TRBD1 matching over 8 bases. V shed 6 bases and J 5 bases; nucleotides not matched to a gene: 11. This CDR3 is 15 amino acids long. Germline V gene sequence: CDR1 SEHNR, CDR2 FQNEAQ (reference sequence). The CDR3 bases are TGTGCCAGCAGTACAGGGGGGTCCGGGGGGACTGAAGCTTTCTTT. This sequence encodes CASSTGGSGGTEAFF.

The CDR3 reads CASSHAGDSVSNEAFF. CDR3 nucleotide sequence: TGCGCCAGCAGTCACGCCGGGGACAGCGTTAGCAATGAAGCTTTCTTT. This chain connects TRBV5-1 to TRBJ1-1; 7 bases line up with TRBD1. The CDR3 spans 16 residues. Germline loops: CDR1 SGHRS, CDR2 YFSETQ. The V segment lost 5 bases and the J segment 7 bases; nucleotides outside the gene matches: 17.

The genes are TRBV7-2 and TRBJ1-5; D ambiguous. The CDR3 is 15 residues long. V lost 1 base and J 0 bases, leaving 7 bases between the germline ends. In germline, CDR1 is SGHTA, CDR2 FQGNSA. The CDR3, as DNA: TGTGCCAGCAGCTTAGACGGGTATAGCAATCAGCCCCAGCATTTT. This encodes CASSLDGYSNQPQHF.

The rearrangement joins TRBV13 to TRBJ1-2; D remains unclear. The V gene's germline CDR1 is PRHDT and CDR2 FYEKMQ (reference sequence). V was trimmed by 1 base and J by 5 bases, leaving 11 bases between them. The CDR3 extends over 14 amino acids. CDR3 nucleotide sequence: TGTGCCAGCAGCTTAGATATGGCTCGATATGGCTACACCTTC. Protein product: CASSLDMARYGYTF.

V and J are TRBV6-5 and TRBJ2-1; TRBD1 agrees at 10 bases. The CDR3 has 15 amino acids. CDR1 MNHEY and CDR2 SVGAGI come from the germline V gene. V trimming: 2 bases; J trimming: 5 bases; junction bases outside the gene matches: 3. The CDR3 protein is CASSYGTGVHNEQFF. CDR3 coding DNA: TGTGCCAGCAGTTACGGGACAGGGGTCCACAATGAGCAGTTCTTC.

The genes are TRBV5-1 and TRBJ1-1, with D uncertain. Germline V CDR1 and CDR2: SGHRS, YFSETQ. There are 14 residues in the CDR3. V lost 0 bases and J lost 4, with 10 bases in between. The CDR3 sequence: CASSLDNGGTEAFF. CDR3 coding DNA: TGCGCCAGCAGCTTGGATAATGGAGGCACTGAAGCTTTCTTT.

V and J are TRBV5-5 and TRBJ2-1; 11 bases line up with TRBD2. The V and J ends lost 7 bases and 7 bases, in that order; junction bases with no gene match: 7. The germline V gene encodes CDR1 SGHKS and CDR2 YYEKEE (reference sequence). CDR3 length equals 14 residues. CDR3 DNA sequence: TGTGCCAGCCTCCTTGGACTAGCGGGTAATGAGCAGTTCTTC. Translation: CASLLGLAGNEQFF.

The V and J genes are TRBV6-1 and TRBJ1-1; D may be TRBD1 (5 bases). Germline CDR1 and CDR2: MNHNS and SASEGT. Trimming shortened V by 7 bases and J by 8 bases, and 20 bases separated the two germline ends. The CDR3 totals 14 residues. The CDR3, as DNA: TGTGCCAGCACCTCGACAGTTACGAACGGGGAAGCTTTCTTT. Translated, it gives CASTSTVTNGEAFF.

The rearrangement uses TRBV2 and TRBJ1-5; TRBD1 is a possible D gene (5 bases). Trimming removed 5 bases from V and 5 bases from J, with 13 bases in between. Germline V CDR1 and CDR2: SNHLY, FYNNEI. The CDR3 has 14 residues. The CDR3 nucleotides are TGTGCCAGCAGTACCCGGGAGGGGTATCAGCCCCAGCATTTT. This translates into CASSTREGYQPQHF.

Details on this clone: The same CDR3 arises from other DNA sequences in this sample as well. The chain links TRBV2 to TRBJ2-3, with 12 bases identical to TRBD2. The V gene end was trimmed by 6 bases and the J gene end by 6 bases; junction bases not matched to a gene: 7. The CDR3 consists of 15 residues. Germline loops: CDR1 SNHLY, CDR2 FYNNEI. The CDR3 nucleotides read TGTGCCAGCAGGGAGACTAGCGGGGGTGGGGATACGCAGTATTTT. Amino acids: CASRETSGGGDTQYF.

The chain has TRBV9 and TRBJ2-1; D uncertain. The CDR3 runs 14 residues. Germline CDR1 and CDR2: SGDLS and YYNGEE. With 0 bases removed from V and 5 bases from J, the gap between germline ends came to 9 bases. The CDR3 sequence is CASSVAENHNEQFF. The CDR3, as DNA: TGTGCCAGCAGCGTAGCGGAGAACCACAATGAGCAGTTCTTC. Drawing the rest from reference TRBV9 and TRBJ2-1, the complete variable domain is DSGVTQTPKHLITATGQRVTLRCSPRSGDLSVYWYQQSLDQGLQFLIQYYNGEERAKGNILERFSAQQFPDLHSELNLSSLELGDSALYFCASSVAENHNEQFFGPGTRLTVL.

The chain joins TRBV5-1 to TRBJ1-3; D perhaps matches TRBD1 (6 bases). Trimming cost V 3 bases and J 4 bases, with 14 bases left between them. The V gene's germline CDR1 is SGHRS and CDR2 YFSETQ. This CDR3 spans 15 amino acids. In nucleotides, the CDR3 is TGCGCCAGCAGCTGGGCGGGGGCGCAAGGAAACACCATATATTTT. It codes for CASSWAGAQGNTIYF.

This chain links TRBV2 with TRBJ2-3; a possible D gene is TRBD1 (5 bases). Germline V CDR1 and CDR2: SNHLY, FYNNEI. The CDR3 has 15 residues. The ends were cut back, 4 bases at V and 6 bases at J, with 17 bases in the middle. CDR3 in amino acids: CASSVGAVSGDTQYF. The CDR3 DNA sequence: TGTGCCAGCAGTGTAGGGGCAGTTTCGGGCGATACGCAGTATTTT.

The count of this clone is one. CDR3 in amino acids: CASSQDEDRGNTEAFF. Here the CDR3 DNA reads TGCGCCAGCAGCCAAGACGAAGACAGGGGAAACACTGAAGCTTTCTTT. The V call is TRBV4-1, the J call TRBJ1-1; 8 bases are a match to TRBD1. Losses at the gene ends were 0 bases for V and 2 bases for J; bases not matched to a gene: 5. The CDR3 has 16 amino acids. The germline V gene encodes CDR1 MGHRA and CDR2 YSYEKL.

This chain connects TRBV18 to TRBJ1-5, with D perhaps TRBD1 (5 bases). Germline V gene lookup returns CDR1 KGHSH and CDR2 LQKENI. This CDR3 is built from 13 residues. Trimming removed 8 bases at V and 3 bases at J, with 11 bases between. CDR3 protein: CASAIGDNQPQHF. Written as DNA, the CDR3 is TGTGCCAGCGCGATAGGGGACAATCAGCCCCAGCATTTT. Using reference TRBV18 and TRBJ1-5 for the parts outside the CDR3, the full variable domain is NAGVMQNPRHLVRRRGQEARLRCSPMKGHSHVYWYRQLPEEGLKFMVYLQKENIIDESGMPKERFSAEFPKEGPSILRIQQVVRGDSAAYFCASAIGDNQPQHFGDGTRLSIL.

The V gene is TRBV19, the J gene TRBJ1-1, with D possibly TRBD1 on 6 matching bases. CDR1 LNHDA and CDR2 SQIVND come from the germline V gene (reference sequence). The V end lost 2 bases, the J end lost 1 base, and 11 bases lay between the germline ends. The CDR3 is made up of 15 amino acids. CDR3 bases: TGTGCCAGTAGTATACAGGGGCGCGCGAACACTGAAGCTTTCTTT. Translated: CASSIQGRANTEAFF.

The rearrangement uses TRBV5-1 and TRBJ1-1; a weak D match, TRBD1 (5 bases). The CDR3 length is 13 residues. Germline V CDR1 and CDR2: SGHRS, YFSETQ. The V gene lost 9 bases and the J gene lost 0 bases, with 12 bases spanning the gap. In DNA form, the CDR3 reads TGCGCCACCCGAGAGACAGTGAACACTGAAGCTTTCTTT. This gives the protein CATRETVNTEAFF.

This clone occurred a few times. The V call is TRBV7-9, the J call TRBJ1-6, with 7 bases lining up with TRBD1. V dropped 6 bases and J dropped 6; count of bases not matched to a gene: 5. Germline CDR1 SEHNR, CDR2 FQNEAQ (reference sequence). The CDR3 consists of 14 residues. The CDR3, as DNA: TGTGCCAGCAGAGCAGGGGGATCTAATTCACCCCTCCACTTT. Amino acids: CASRAGGSNSPLHF. Together with reference TRBV7-9 and TRBJ1-6, the CDR3 gives the full variable domain: DTGVSQNPRHKITKRGQNVTFRCDPISEHNRLYWYRQTLGQGPEFLTYFQNEAQLEKSRLLSDRFSAERPKGSFSTLEIQRTEQGDSAMYLCASRAGGSNSPLHFGNGTRLTVT.

This clone has only one observation. The chain uses TRBV9 and TRBJ1-4, with 12 bases fitting TRBD1. The ends lost 4 bases at V and 7 bases at J; junction bases unmatched: 8. Germline lookup yields CDR1 SGDLS and CDR2 YYNGEE. The CDR3 is 16 residues long. The CDR3 region is CASSPGTGGGTEKLFF. CDR3 in DNA: TGTGCCAGCAGCCCTGGGACAGGGGGCGGAACTGAAAAACTGTTTTTT.

The V gene is TRBV9, the J gene TRBJ1-5, with TRBD1 matching over 7 bases. The CDR3 spans 15 residues. Looked up from germline, CDR1 is SGDLS and CDR2 is YYNGEE. The V gene end was trimmed by 0 bases and the J gene end by 6 bases; junction bases not matched to a gene: 6. In DNA, the CDR3 is TGTGCCAGCAGCGTAGGGGACAGCGAATTTCAGCCCCAGCATTTT. Encoded protein: CASSVGDSEFQPQHF. The full variable domain, completed using reference TRBV9 and TRBJ1-5, is DSGVTQTPKHLITATGQRVTLRCSPRSGDLSVYWYQQSLDQGLQFLIQYYNGEERAKGNILERFSAQQFPDLHSELNLSSLELGDSALYFCASSVGDSEFQPQHFGDGTRLSIL.

The CDR3 DNA reads as TGTGCCAGCAGCTTAAACGCAGGGGCGGGTGAAGCTTTCTTT. It yields the protein CASSLNAGAGEAFF. The chain combines TRBV7-3 with TRBJ1-1; TRBD1 might be the D (6 bases). CDR3 length: 14 residues. Germline V gives CDR1 SGHTA, CDR2 FQGTGA. Trimming took off 1 base at V and 7 bases at J, with 13 bases between the two ends.

This chain links TRBV28 with TRBJ1-1; D unclear. Germline CDR1 and CDR2: MDHEN and SYDVKM. The CDR3 has 15 amino acids. The V and J ends lost 1 base and 0 bases respectively, with 9 bases between them. The DNA for the CDR3 is TGTGCCAGCAGTTTATCCGTCTCTTTGAACACTGAAGCTTTCTTT. This codes for CASSLSVSLNTEAFF.

This chain joins TRBV25-1 and TRBJ2-5; D remains unclear. Germline-derived CDR1 and CDR2 are MGHDK and SYGVNS. Trimming left V 5 bases short and J 3 bases short, with 4 bases between. This CDR3 has 11 residues. Written as DNA, the CDR3 is TGTGCCAGCAGTCAAAAAGAGACCCAGTACTTC. Translating it yields CASSQKETQYF. The whole variable domain, filled in from reference TRBV25-1 and TRBJ2-5, reads EADIYQTPRYLVIGTGKKITLECSQTMGHDKMYWYQQDPGMELHLIHYSYGVNSTEKGDLSSESTVSRIRTEHFPLTLESARPSHTSQYLCASSQKETQYFGPGTRLLVL.

The chain recombines TRBV4-1 with TRBJ2-7, with D possibly being TRBD2 (6 bases). V was shortened by 4 bases and J by 7 bases, with 23 bases between the two germline ends. Germline loops: CDR1 MGHRA, CDR2 YSYEKL. The CDR3 runs 16 residues. CDR3 loop: CASSPSTRTPRDEQYF. DNA for the CDR3: TGCGCCAGCAGCCCATCAACGCGGACACCGCGGGATGAGCAGTACTTC.

The chain uses TRBV7-3 and TRBJ2-5; D is uncertain. CDR3 length: 13 residues. The V and J ends lost 5 bases and 1 base respectively, with 8 bases between them. Germline CDR1 SGHTA, CDR2 FQGTGA. The CDR3 protein is CASSKSPQETQYF. In nucleotides, the CDR3 is TGTGCCAGCAGCAAGAGCCCCCAAGAGACCCAGTACTTC.